Sequencing of this T cell receptor (beta chain) was carried out in a study of a mutant IDH1 vaccine in newly diagnosed glioma. Study summary: Radiotherapy alone preceded vaccination by 4-6 weeks; alternatively, vaccination started with temozolomide cycles. The therapy given earlier, which was standard therapy, consisted of radiotherapy, temozolomide, or both, and most of the patients received both. The timing of visit V12 was week 35, and that of visit V13 was week 47.

The CDR3 loop spans 13 amino acids. In germline, CDR1 is LGHNA, CDR2 YSLEER. V dropped 1 base and J dropped 7 bases, with 10 bases sitting between them. General observations from the study: It was approximately 93% of patients that developed vaccine-induced immune responses.

On this clone: Antigen unknown.

The sample's time point: week 47, end of study. A 20-mer mutant IDH1 peptide at 300 ug was injected subcutaneously with topical imiquimod. Produced via immunoSEQ multiplex PCR; TCRdb's table is partial and in-frame only. This sample has roughly 34,000 clones, with more than 80% found just once. The material sequenced was PBMCs, taken from a glioma patient whose treatment included an IDH1 peptide vaccine. The clonotype was recovered from a middle-aged woman with glioma. This chain connects TRBV4-3 to TRBJ1-1, with D perhaps matching TRBD1 (5 bases). The CDR3 DNA reads as TGCGCCAGCAGCCAAGGGGACCGTATTGAAGCTTTCTTT. Protein: CASSQGDRIEAFF.